This T cell receptor (beta chain) was observed in a study of monozygotic twins with inflammatory bowel disease. There are 14 residues in the CDR3. Germline assignment: CDR1 DFQATT and CDR2 SNEGSKA (reference sequence). TCRdb reanalyzed the 5' RACE reads, giving one entry per CDR3 protein sequence and no DNA. In all, the sample yields 150,000 or so distinct CDR3 sequences. This chain links TRBV20-1 with TRBJ2-7; TCRdb returns TRBD2, unconfirmable since there is no DNA. What was sequenced was blood. This clonotype was sampled from a human donor with ulcerative colitis or Crohn's disease, or a healthy co-twin of an affected twin (not recorded which). CDR3 residues: CSARKRENQYEQYF.